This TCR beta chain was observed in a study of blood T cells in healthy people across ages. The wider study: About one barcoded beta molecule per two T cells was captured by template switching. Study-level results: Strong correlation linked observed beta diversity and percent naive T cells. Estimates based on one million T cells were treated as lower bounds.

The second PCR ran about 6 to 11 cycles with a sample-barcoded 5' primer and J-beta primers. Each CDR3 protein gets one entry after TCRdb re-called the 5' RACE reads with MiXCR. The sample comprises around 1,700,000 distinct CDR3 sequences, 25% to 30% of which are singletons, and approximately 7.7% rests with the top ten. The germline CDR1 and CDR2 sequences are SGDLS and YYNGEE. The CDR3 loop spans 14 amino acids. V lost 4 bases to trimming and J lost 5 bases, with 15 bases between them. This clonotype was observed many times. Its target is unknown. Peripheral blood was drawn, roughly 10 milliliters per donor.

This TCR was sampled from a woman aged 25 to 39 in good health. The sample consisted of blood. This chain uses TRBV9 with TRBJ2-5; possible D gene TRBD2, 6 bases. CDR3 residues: CASSMTRGGETQYF. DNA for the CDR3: TGTGCCAGCAGCATGACTAGAGGAGGGGAGACCCAGTACTTC.